The rows below give T cell receptor beta chains drawn from one sample of a study of T cells in localized non-small cell lung cancer. The protocol was immunoSEQ multiplex PCR, while the TCRdb copy is restricted to in-frame clones and leaves out a portion. The data contain over a thousand clones, approximately 22% of them singletons. The specimen comprised lung tumor tissue, sampled before any cancer treatment. The receptors shown here come from a man between 40 and 70 years old with stage III lung adenocarcinoma. Both conserved end residues are part of each CDR3. The size entry is marked missing in some rows and otherwise reads once, few, many or a size class.

V	size	J	CDR3
TRBV29-1	few	TRBJ1-1	CSVGTGENAAEAFF
TRBV19	NA	TRBJ2-1	CASSPGSSYNEQFF
TRBV6-8	NA	TRBJ1-1	CASSYSPGAQNTEAFF
TRBV28	large	TRBJ1-2	CASSFGGPTNYGYTF
TRBV19	few	TRBJ2-7	CASSPPGRPDGEQYF
TRBV6-8	few	TRBJ1-3	CASKTGGGNTIYF
TRBV28	NA	TRBJ1-1	CASSLTNTEAFF
TRBV6-8	few	TRBJ2-1	CASSLRRQGLPNEQFF
TRBV6-8	NA	TRBJ2-6	CATHKGDGANVLTF
TRBV15	NA	TRBJ2-5	CATSRQPPSRETQYF
TRBV9	NA	TRBJ1-2	CASTEEGYYGYTF
TRBV6-8	NA	TRBJ2-7	CASSTTGDVQYF
TRBV9	NA	TRBJ2-3	CASGSGTDTQYF
TRBV6-8	medium-sized	TRBJ2-7	CASSGSGRGLGEQYF
TRBV5-1	NA	TRBJ1-2	CASSLGGSNYGYTF
TRBV4-1	NA	TRBJ1-2	CASSHEGITYGYTF
TRBV6-8	NA	TRBJ2-2	CASSHFDRRDGELFF
TRBV28	NA	TRBJ2-2	CASSLPGGAGELFF
TRBV11-3	medium-sized	TRBJ2-1	CASSAQGRLAGALYNEQFF
TRBV11-3	few	TRBJ2-7	CASSDTGASSYEQYF
TRBV11-3	NA	TRBJ2-7	CASSQGQQLYEQYF
TRBV11-3	NA	TRBJ2-5	CASSLRLAGVRETQYF
TRBV28	NA	TRBJ2-7	CASSLLSRGHEQYF
TRBV5-1	NA	TRBJ2-2	CASSLTPGTENTGELFF
TRBV11-3	few	TRBJ1-1	CASSEGTASTEAFF
TRBV19	once	TRBJ2-2	CASSIRAAGELFF
TRBV11-3	few	TRBJ2-1	CASSLEPGAALSEQFF
TRBV11-3	medium-sized	TRBJ2-7	CASSSDRNSYEQYF
TRBV10-1	once	TRBJ2-7	CASSTDFGEQYF
TRBV19	NA	TRBJ2-1	CASSGTRYNEQFF
TRBV11-3	large	TRBJ1-1	CASSLNLRQGGTEAFF
TRBV5-1	NA	TRBJ2-7	CASSFSLTKGEQYF
TRBV11-3	few	TRBJ1-5	CASSLDRNTQPQHF
TRBV7-8	NA	TRBJ2-1	CASSGGPRDEQFF
TRBV11-3	NA	TRBJ2-5	CASSRSGVRETQYF
TRBV12-5	NA	TRBJ2-1	CASMRGGRREQFF
TRBV29-1	NA	TRBJ2-2	CSVGTSGSGTGELFF
TRBV19	NA	TRBJ2-5	CASSGNSQETQYF
TRBV28	few	TRBJ2-7	CASSFWRTGSANEQYF
TRBV9	NA	TRBJ1-3	CASSVEPVSGNTIYF
TRBV1	NA	TRBJ2-3	CASSQDPGTDTQYF
TRBV11-3	few	TRBJ2-7	CASTPLGPSGSYEQYF